This T cell receptor beta chain was sequenced for a study of tumour-infiltrating T cells in Burkitt lymphoma. As for the study in general: Productive clonality predicted overall and progression-free survival.

Here immunoSEQ multiplex PCR was the method, and the copy in TCRdb shows in-frame clones only, minus some. The repertoire holds about 13,000 clones, with around 86% as singletons. The CDR3 is made up of 15 amino acids. The germline V gene encodes CDR1 LNHNV and CDR2 YYDKDF (reference sequence). The trim removed 4 bases at V and 5 bases at J, leaving 7 bases unmatched. The sequenced sample was tumor tissue. The source of this sequence is a human donor with diffuse large B-cell lymphoma. The rearrangement joins TRBV15 to TRBJ2-7; 11 bases agree with TRBD2. CDR3 in amino acids: CATSITSGSSNEQYF. The CDR3 DNA sequence: TGTGCCACCAGCATCACTAGCGGGAGTTCTAACGAGCAGTACTTC.